This TCR beta chain comes out of a study of cytomegalovirus exposure and HLA in healthy donors. This clone has a handful of counts. The PCR employed 60 Vbeta primers together with 13 Jbeta primers. Measured with immunoSEQ multiplex PCR; TCRdb has only the in-frame clones, and not every one. Seen here are about 140,000 clones, 9.4% observed once, and the top ten hold less than 2%. The sequence was collected from a male donor in good health and CMV-seronegative. Sample: PBMCs.

CDR3 sequence (DNA): TGCGCCAGCAGCATACAGGGGGCAGTAGCCAAAAACATTCAGTACTTC. It codes for CASSIQGAVAKNIQYF. The chain has TRBV5-1 and TRBJ2-4; 9 bases match TRBD1. CDR3 length equals 16 residues. Germline CDR1 and CDR2: SGHRS and YFSETQ. V trimming: 4 bases; J trimming: 0 bases; junction bases outside the gene matches: 5. The variable domain in full, completed from reference TRBV5-1 and TRBJ2-4, reads KAGVTQTPRYLIKTRGQQVTLSCSPISGHRSVSWYQQTPGQGLQFLFEYFSETQRNKGNFPGRFSGRQFSNSRSEMNVSTLELGDSALYLCASSIQGAVAKNIQYFGAGTRLSVL.